The next 9 T cell receptor beta chains were all read from a single sample in a study of cytomegalovirus exposure and HLA in healthy donors. Some clones are missing from TCRdb's copy, which holds only in-frame ones; the method was immunoSEQ multiplex PCR. The sample consists of about 73,000 clones, about 95% of them appearing once. Input material: PBMCs. These receptors were taken from a man younger than 30 in good health and CMV-seronegative.

The chain combines TRBV25-1 with TRBJ1-2, with no clear D. CDR1 and CDR2 (germline): MGHDK, SYGVNS. The CDR3 has 13 residues. The ends were cut back, 4 bases at V and 8 bases at J, with 14 bases in the middle. CDR3 protein: CASSGLGSQGYTF. As DNA, the CDR3 is TGTGCCAGCAGTGGGCTGGGTTCACAGGGCTACACCTTC.

The rearrangement joins TRBV7-9 to TRBJ2-7; 7 bases match TRBD2. This CDR3 spans 14 amino acids. Per germline, CDR1 SEHNR and CDR2 FQNEAQ (reference sequence). Unmatched junction bases numbered 4, after V lost 3 bases and J lost 2 bases. The CDR3 is CASSFLGTTYEQYF. In DNA, the CDR3 is TGTGCCAGCAGCTTCCTCGGGACTACCTACGAGCAGTACTTC. Variable domain in full (rest from reference TRBV7-9 and TRBJ2-7): DTGVSQNPRHKITKRGQNVTFRCDPISEHNRLYWYRQTLGQGPEFLTYFQNEAQLEKSRLLSDRFSAERPKGSFSTLEIQRTEQGDSAMYLCASSFLGTTYEQYFGPGTRLTVT.

In this sample, this clone turned up once. CDR3 protein: CASSPRFSSDEQFF. CDR3 nucleotide sequence: TGTGCCAGCAGCCCCCGATTCTCAAGCGATGAGCAGTTCTTC. This chain links TRBV7-6 with TRBJ2-1; D gene unclear. With 5 bases removed from V and 8 bases from J, the gap between germline ends came to 16 bases. Per germline, CDR1 SGHVS and CDR2 FNYEAQ. CDR3 length equals 14 residues.

This chain connects TRBV4-1 to TRBJ2-4; possibly TRBD1 for D (5 bases). CDR1 and CDR2 from the germline V gene are MGHRA and YSYEKL. The CDR3 has 17 residues. Deletions cut 1 base from V and 0 bases from J, with 13 bases between. The CDR3 region is CASSQGARDPAKNIQYF. The CDR3 region has the DNA TGCGCCAGCAGCCAAGGGGCCAGGGATCCAGCCAAAAACATTCAGTACTTC.

This chain joins TRBV19 and TRBJ2-2, with TRBD1 matching over 7 bases. Germline V CDR1 and CDR2: LNHDA, SQIVND (reference sequence). The CDR3 is 15 residues long. Trimming took 6 bases from V and 6 from J; bases not matched to a gene: 10. The CDR3 DNA sequence: TGTGCCAGTAGCGACGTGACAGGGTTTTCCGGGGAGCTGTTTTTT. The encoded protein is CASSDVTGFSGELFF.

The chain recombines TRBV6-4 with TRBJ1-5; tentatively, D is TRBD1 (5 bases). The CDR3 consists of 13 residues. The V and J ends lost 5 bases and 4 bases respectively, with 9 bases between them. Germline assignment: CDR1 MRHNA and CDR2 SNTAGT. The CDR3 loop reads CASSIQENQPQHF. DNA of the CDR3: TGTGCCAGCAGTATACAGGAGAATCAGCCCCAGCATTTT.

This chain connects TRBV19 to TRBJ1-1; possible D gene TRBD1, 5 bases. V lost 1 base and J 1 base, leaving 10 bases between the germline ends. The CDR3 is made up of 15 amino acids. Germline loops: CDR1 LNHDA, CDR2 SQIVND (reference sequence). CDR3 residues: CASSIARGRNTEAFF. CDR3 sequence (DNA): TGTGCCAGTAGTATAGCTAGGGGCCGGAACACTGAAGCTTTCTTT.

V usage is TRBV11-2 and J usage is TRBJ2-7, with TRBD2 identical over 12 bases. This CDR3 has 16 amino acids. The V and J ends lost 4 bases and 3 bases, in that order; junction bases with no gene match: 7. Germline V lookup: CDR1 SGHAT, CDR2 FQNNGV. As DNA, the CDR3 is TGTGCCAGCAGCTCCCGGACTAGCGGGGTACTCTACGAGCAGTACTTC. This translates into CASSSRTSGVLYEQYF.

This clone came up once. The chain recombines TRBV7-3 with TRBJ2-5, with 8 bases that match TRBD2. V gave up 2 bases and J gave up 1 base; unmatched junction bases: 6. The CDR3 is 16 residues long. Germline V lookup: CDR1 SGHTA, CDR2 FQGTGA. The CDR3 region is CASSLGGGNLQETQYF. The CDR3 bases are TGTGCCAGCAGCTTAGGCGGGGGGAATCTCCAAGAGACCCAGTACTTC.